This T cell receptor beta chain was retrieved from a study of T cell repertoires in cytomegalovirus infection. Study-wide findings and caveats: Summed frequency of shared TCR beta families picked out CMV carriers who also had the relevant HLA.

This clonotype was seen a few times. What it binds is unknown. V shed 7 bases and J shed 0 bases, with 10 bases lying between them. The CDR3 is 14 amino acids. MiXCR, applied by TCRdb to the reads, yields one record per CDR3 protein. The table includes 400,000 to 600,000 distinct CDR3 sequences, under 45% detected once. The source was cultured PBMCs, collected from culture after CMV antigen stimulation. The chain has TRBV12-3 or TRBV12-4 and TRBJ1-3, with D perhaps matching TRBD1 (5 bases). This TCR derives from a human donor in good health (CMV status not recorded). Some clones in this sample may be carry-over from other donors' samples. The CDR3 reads CASKTANSGNTIYF. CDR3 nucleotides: TGTGCCAGCAAGACAGCCAACTCTGGAAACACCATATATTTT.